These T cell receptor beta chains were read from a single sample in a study of CD8 T cells in ankylosing spondylitis. TCRdb independently ran MiXCR on the 5' RACE reads; one entry per CDR3 protein. Found here are about 320,000 distinct CDR3 sequences, under 14% of them singletons; the top ten hold about 10%. The sample was blood, either unsorted or a sorted T cell fraction (not recorded which). The receptors derive from a female donor with ankylosing spondylitis or in good health (not recorded which). The CDR3 runs from the conserved cysteine through the conserved F or W. D genes are given only for firm matches. Clone size is shown for a subset of rows, as once, few, many or a class of expanded clone.

14 . TRBJ2-6 . TRBV4-3 CASTVDSGANVLTF TGCGCCAGCACGGTAGACTCTGGGGCCAACGTCCTGACTTTC
12 TRBD1 TRBJ2-7 many TRBV7-9 CASNRDRVEQYF TGTGCCAGCAATAGGGACAGGGTCGAGCAGTACTTC
14 TRBD1 TRBJ2-5 few TRBV5-1 CASSTSQGKETQYF TGCGCCAGCAGCACGTCACAGGGGAAAGAGACCCAGTACTTC
14 . TRBJ1-1 few TRBV4-3 CASSAGWANTEAFF TGCGCCAGCAGCGCAGGGTGGGCAAACACTGAAGCTTTCTTT
16 . TRBJ2-2 many TRBV3-1 CASSQGSSWYTGELFF TGTGCCAGCAGCCAAGGCTCAAGTTGGTACACCGGGGAGCTGTTTTTT
16 . TRBJ2-2 . TRBV20-1 CSARLLGAGGAGELFF TGCAGTGCTAGATTACTTGGAGCAGGAGGGGCCGGGGAGCTGTTTTTT
12 . TRBJ2-7 . TRBV29-1 CSVAGPGDEQYF TGCAGCGTTGCCGGCCCAGGGGACGAGCAGTACTTC
22 . TRBJ2-1 . TRBV10-3 CAISVPGERGQVMDPNHNEQFF TGTGCCATCAGTGTGCCGGGGGAGCGGGGACAGGTGATGGATCCCAATCACAATGAGCAGTTCTTC
20 TRBD2 TRBJ2-4 . TRBV12-3/TRBV12-4 CASRVMGTSGGVEAKNIQYF TGTGCCAGCAGGGTAATGGGGACTAGCGGGGGGGTAGAAGCCAAAAACATTCAGTACTTC
13 . TRBJ1-2 many TRBV12-3/TRBV12-4 CASSLQGHYGYTF TGTGCCAGCAGCCTACAGGGCCACTATGGCTACACCTTC
11 . TRBJ1-4 few TRBV2 CASSETGGLFF TGTGCCAGCAGTGAAACCGGAGGGCTGTTTTTT
18 TRBD1 TRBJ2-1 many TRBV3-1 CASSQVYGRQGRIDEQFF TGTGCCAGCAGCCAAGTTTATGGGAGACAGGGTCGCATCGATGAGCAGTTCTTC
14 . TRBJ1-1 many TRBV9 CASTPGQQNTEAFF TGTGCCAGCACCCCGGGCCAACAAAACACTGAAGCTTTCTTT
15 . TRBJ1-2 many TRBV20-1 CSRPSLGGVRDGYTF TGCAGTCGCCCGAGTTTGGGGGGGGTAAGGGATGGCTACACCTTC
14 TRBD1 TRBJ1-1 many TRBV6-1 CASTGQGIGTEAFF TGTGCCAGCACTGGACAGGGGATCGGCACTGAAGCTTTCTTT
16 TRBD1 TRBJ2-5 . TRBV12-3/TRBV12-4 CASSFSGTGVKGTQYF TGTGCCAGCAGTTTTTCCGGGACAGGGGTAAAGGGGACCCAGTACTTC
14 . TRBJ2-1 many TRBV28 CASSQPRLYNEQFF TGTGCCAGCAGTCAACCCCGACTCTACAATGAGCAGTTCTTC
17 TRBD1 TRBJ2-7 . TRBV5-1 CASSSGRVGQGYYEQYF TGCGCCAGCAGCTCGGGACGTGTGGGACAGGGTTACTACGAGCAGTACTTC
16 . TRBJ2-2 few TRBV7-7 CASSRHPGPGTGELFF TGTGCCAGCAGCCGACACCCTGGACCGGGCACCGGGGAGCTGTTTTTT
19 . TRBJ2-7 . TRBV28 CASKALIRRSQGASYEQYF TGTGCCAGCAAGGCCCTTATCCGCCGGTCACAGGGCGCCTCCTACGAGCAGTACTTC
13 . TRBJ1-2 many TRBV5-1 CASSLGPSYGYTF TGCGCCAGCAGCTTGGGACCGAGCTATGGCTACACCTTC
11 . TRBJ2-1 many TRBV20-1 CSARPQGNQFF TGCAGTGCTAGACCCCAGGGTAATCAGTTCTTC
17 TRBD1 TRBJ2-2 . TRBV20-1 CCASPSGTGVTTGELFF TGCTGTGCTAGCCCCTCCGGGACAGGGGTCACCACCGGGGAGCTGTTTTTT
14 TRBD2 TRBJ2-1 many TRBV6-4 CASSGLAGRGEQFF TGTGCCAGCAGTGGTCTAGCGGGACGGGGTGAGCAGTTCTTC
13 . TRBJ2-1 many TRBV20-1 CSAQREFVNEQFF TGCAGTGCTCAACGGGAGTTTGTGAATGAGCAGTTCTTC
14 . TRBJ2-7 . TRBV6-1 CASSEAGPIYEQYF TGTGCCAGCAGTGAGGCGGGACCTATCTACGAGCAGTACTTC
14 . TRBJ2-7 many TRBV5-1 CASSLDTGAYEQYF TGCGCCAGCAGCTTGGATACAGGAGCCTACGAGCAGTACTTC
12 . TRBJ1-1 many TRBV12-3/TRBV12-4 CASTRTGTEAFF TGTGCCAGCACCAGGACGGGGACTGAAGCTTTCTTT
12 . TRBJ2-7 many TRBV7-2 CASSLVRYEQYF TGTGCCAGCAGTTTAGTCCGCTACGAGCAGTACTTC
16 TRBD1 TRBJ2-1 many TRBV19 CASSIFDRGGSNEQFF TGTGCCAGTAGTATTTTCGACAGGGGGGGAAGCAATGAGCAGTTCTTC
13 . TRBJ2-5 . TRBV16 CASSQNRDVAQYF TGTGCCAGCAGCCAAAACCGGGATGTTGCCCAGTACTTC
15 TRBD1 TRBJ2-7 many TRBV7-2 CASSRQGAIGYEQYF TGTGCCAGCAGTCGACAGGGGGCGATCGGATACGAGCAGTACTTC
14 TRBD1 TRBJ1-6 many TRBV20-1 CSTRSGTVNSPLHF TGCAGTACGAGGTCGGGGACAGTAAATTCACCCCTCCACTTT
14 . TRBJ1-2 few TRBV15 CATSRDRDPKGYTF TGTGCCACCAGCAGAGACCGGGACCCAAAAGGCTACACCTTC
12 . TRBJ2-7 many TRBV6-1 CASTRISYEQYF TGTGCCAGCACAAGGATCTCCTACGAGCAGTACTTC
18 TRBD2 TRBJ2-2 . TRBV5-1 CASSTGLAGDTNTGELFF TGCGCCAGCAGCACAGGACTAGCGGGGGACACGAACACCGGGGAGCTGTTTTTT
17 . TRBJ2-1 many TRBV7-6 CASSLALGRNSYNEQFF TGTGCCAGCAGCTTAGCGCTCGGGCGTAACTCCTACAATGAGCAGTTCTTC
12 . TRBJ2-1 many TRBV20-1 CSARGVGREQFF TGCAGTGCTAGAGGGGTAGGGCGGGAGCAGTTCTTC
15 TRBD2 TRBJ2-5 . TRBV7-2 CASSSSGRTEETQYF TGTGCCAGCAGCTCTAGCGGGAGGACTGAAGAGACCCAGTACTTC
19 TRBD2 TRBJ2-3 . TRBV18 CASSPIGLAGGLNTDTQYF TGTGCCAGCTCACCAATAGGTCTAGCGGGGGGCCTGAACACAGATACGCAGTATTTT
11 TRBD1 TRBJ1-4 many TRBV29-1 CSVDRGEKLFF TGCAGCGTGGACAGGGGGGAAAAACTGTTTTTT
15 . TRBJ1-4 . TRBV12-3/TRBV12-4 CASSFLTGRSEKLFF TGTGCCAGCAGTTTCCTGACAGGCCGCTCTGAAAAACTGTTTTTT
14 TRBD2 TRBJ2-1 few TRBV19 CASGNRGGAGEQFF TGTGCCTCCGGTAATCGCGGGGGGGCCGGGGAGCAGTTCTTC
15 . TRBJ1-4 many TRBV12-3/TRBV12-4 CASSRVRGYNEKLFF TGTGCCAGCAGTCGGGTACGGGGCTATAATGAAAAACTGTTTTTT
12 . TRBJ2-2 . TRBV28 CATIKNTGELFF TGTGCCACTATCAAGAACACCGGGGAGCTGTTTTTT
17 . TRBJ1-4 many TRBV7-8 CASSFRDTRLNNEKLFF TGTGCCAGCAGCTTCCGGGACACTCGCTTAAATAATGAAAAACTGTTTTTT
22 . TRBJ1-5 . TRBV6-4 CASSDPQISRGTYAYGNQPQHF TGTGCCAGCAGTGACCCACAGATCTCCAGGGGTACGTATGCGTATGGCAATCAGCCCCAGCATTTT
14 . TRBJ1-1 few TRBV10-3 CAIRDSSANTEAFF TGTGCCATCAGGGACAGCTCTGCGAACACTGAAGCTTTCTTT
16 TRBD1 TRBJ2-7 . TRBV7-8 CASSIRTGRGSYEQYF TGTGCCAGCAGCATAAGGACAGGTCGGGGCTCCTACGAGCAGTACTTC
16 . TRBJ2-1 many TRBV7-2 CASSLSAGASYNEQFF TGTGCCAGCAGCTTGTCAGCAGGGGCCTCCTACAATGAGCAGTTCTTC
12 . TRBJ2-7 . TRBV3-1 CASSQGTVEQYF TGTGCCAGCAGCCAAGGGACAGTAGAGCAGTACTTC
13 . TRBJ2-3 many TRBV12-3/TRBV12-4 CASSLTGRDTQYF TGTGCCAGCAGTTTAACAGGGAGGGATACGCAGTATTTT
15 . TRBJ1-1 many TRBV4-2 CASSQDQIRNTEAFF TGTGCCAGCAGCCAAGATCAAATTAGGAACACTGAAGCTTTCTTT